The 21 T cell receptor beta chains presented below share a single source sample, sequenced in a study of blood T cell repertoires in COVID-19. Libraries were prepared by immunoSEQ multiplex PCR; TCRdb keeps only in-frame clonotypes and omits some of them. Among roughly 130,000 clones, 86% were seen once, and the ten largest hold 3.5% to 5%. Sequenced input: peripheral blood. These receptors all come from a man aged 35-49 years with acute or convalescent COVID-19.

The genes are TRBV3-1 (or the pseudogene TRBV3-2) and TRBJ1-5; tentatively, D is TRBD1 (5 bases). This CDR3 spans 13 amino acids. The V gene lost 0 bases and the J gene lost 9 bases, with 9 bases spanning the gap. Germline V CDR1 and CDR2: LGHDT, YNNKEL (reference sequence). CDR3 in DNA: TGTGCCAGCAGCCAAGATCGGGGGAGGCCCCAGCATTTT. It translates to CASSQDRGRPQHF.

This clone was observed a single time. CDR3 coding DNA: TGTGCCAGCAGCGCATTTCTAGCGGGGGCCTACGAGCAGTACTTC. Residues: CASSAFLAGAYEQYF. This chain connects TRBV3-1 (or the pseudogene TRBV3-2) to TRBJ2-7, with 10 positions matching TRBD2. CDR3 length equals 15 residues. Trimming cost V 5 bases and J 2 bases; bases outside gene matches: 6. Germline-derived CDR1 and CDR2 are LGHDT and YNNKEL (reference sequence).

The V call is TRBV9, the J call TRBJ1-2, with a possible D match to TRBD1 (6 bases). The V end was cut by 0 bases, the J end by 4 bases, with 10 bases between. This CDR3 has 14 amino acids. Germline CDR1 reads SGDLS; CDR2 reads YYNGEE. The CDR3 DNA is TGTGCCAGCAGCGTAGCTGGGGGCAGCTATGGCTACACCTTC. The encoded protein is CASSVAGGSYGYTF.

This rearrangement joins TRBV10-3 to TRBJ2-7; D gene uncertain. The CDR3 spans 14 residues. The V end was cut by 0 bases, the J end by 2 bases, with 8 bases between. The germline V gene has CDR1 ENHRY and CDR2 SYGVKD. Here the CDR3 DNA reads TGTGCCATCAGTGAGTCTCGGCAGGCCTACGAGCAGTACTTC. Protein: CAISESRQAYEQYF.

This chain links TRBV5-1 with TRBJ2-1, with TRBD2 identical over 15 bases. V lost 3 bases, J lost 6 bases, and 1 base stayed unmatched. Per the germline V gene, CDR1 is SGHRS and CDR2 is YFSETQ. This CDR3 spans 15 amino acids. CDR3 nucleotides: TGCGCCAGCAGCTCGGGACTAGCGGGGGGCAATGAGCAGTTCTTC. Its protein is CASSSGLAGGNEQFF.

The rearrangement links TRBV30 to TRBJ1-1, with a weak D call TRBD1 (5 bases). CDR1 is GTSNPN, CDR2 SVGIG, per germline (reference sequence). The CDR3 is 14 residues long. V gave up 7 bases and J gave up 4 bases, with 19 bases separating them. CDR3 sequence (DNA): TGTGCCTCCGACCCATTACAGGAGGGCACTGAAGCTTTCTTT. This codes for CASDPLQEGTEAFF. The full variable domain, rest sourced from reference TRBV30 and TRBJ1-1, is SQTIHQWPATLVQPVGSPLSLECTVEGTSNPNLYWYRQAAGRGLQLLFYSVGIGQISSEVPQNLSASRPQDRQFILSSKKLLLSDSGFYLCASDPLQEGTEAFFGQGTRLTVV.

The chain combines TRBV6-5 with TRBJ1-3, with 7 bases fitting TRBD1. CDR1 MNHEY and CDR2 SVGAGI come from the germline V gene. V shed 6 bases, J shed 6 bases, and the junction held 5 bases outside the gene matches. This CDR3 has 13 residues. Here the CDR3 reads CASRPGQLNTIYF. The DNA of the CDR3 is TGTGCCAGCAGACCGGGACAGTTAAACACCATATATTTT.

V gene TRBV4-3 combines with J gene TRBJ2-2; 7 nucleotides align to TRBD2. From germline, CDR1 is LGHNA and CDR2 YSLEER. Trimming cost V 1 base and J 6 bases; bases outside gene matches: 8. The CDR3 covers 16 residues. The CDR3 DNA follows: TGCGCCAGCAGCCAAGGGCTAGCGGTTGGTCCCGGGGAGCTGTTTTTT. Its protein is CASSQGLAVGPGELFF.

CDR3 amino acids: CASSQGFSARKLREASTDTQYF. As DNA, the CDR3 is TGTGCCAGCAGCCAAGGGTTCTCAGCGCGAAAACTCCGGGAGGCTAGCACAGATACGCAGTATTTT. J is TRBJ2-3 and V is TRBV14; TRBD2 agrees at 7 bases. V lost 1 base, J lost 0 bases, and 22 bases stayed unmatched. Germline loops: CDR1 SGHDN, CDR2 FVKESK. The CDR3 is 22 residues long.

V is TRBV3-1 (or the pseudogene TRBV3-2) and J is TRBJ2-2, with D possibly being TRBD1 (6 bases). With 1 base removed from V and 4 bases from J, the gap between germline ends came to 13 bases. Germline CDR1 LGHDT, CDR2 YNNKEL (reference sequence). The CDR3 runs 16 residues. CDR3 DNA: TGTGCCAGCAGCCAAGTTTGGGGGCAAGGCACCGGGGAGCTGTTTTTT. As protein: CASSQVWGQGTGELFF.

The chain combines TRBV19 with TRBJ2-2; TRBD1 is a possible D gene (5 bases). Germline CDR1 is LNHDA and CDR2 is SQIVND (reference sequence). The ends were cut back, 5 bases at V and 6 bases at J, with 10 bases in the middle. CDR3 size: 13 residues. CDR3 amino acids: CASSPDRAGELFF. The CDR3 DNA follows: TGTGCCAGTAGTCCTGACAGAGCCGGGGAGCTGTTTTTT. Full variable domain (outside the CDR3, taken from reference TRBV19 and TRBJ2-2): DGGITQSPKYLFRKEGQNVTLSCEQNLNHDAMYWYRQDPGQGLRLIYYSQIVNDFQKGDIAEGYSVSREKKESFPLTVTSAQKNPTAFYLCASSPDRAGELFFGEGSRLTVL.

V usage is TRBV7-9 and J usage is TRBJ2-5, with a tentative D call TRBD2 (6 bases). Germline loops: CDR1 SEHNR, CDR2 FQNEAQ (reference sequence). Trimming shortened V by 0 bases and J by 3 bases, and 14 bases separated the two germline ends. The CDR3 is made up of 16 amino acids. The CDR3 DNA is TGTGCCAGCAGCTTAGCGATGGTTAGCGGTGAAGAGACCCAGTACTTC. Amino acid sequence: CASSLAMVSGEETQYF.

This chain's CDR3 is CAISESTDNYGYTF. The CDR3 DNA follows: TGTGCCATCAGTGAGTCGACAGACAACTATGGCTACACCTTC. This chain links TRBV10-3 with TRBJ1-2; TRBD1 is a possible D gene (5 bases). The CDR3 totals 14 residues. Germline values: CDR1 ENHRY, CDR2 SYGVKD. V was cut by 0 bases and J by 2 bases, with 7 bases left in between.

This clone has a single count. The chain employs TRBV2 and TRBJ1-2; TRBD1 matches 10 bases. Per germline, CDR1 SNHLY and CDR2 FYNNEI. After removal of 2 bases from V and 7 bases from J, the junction contained 16 bases not matched to a gene. The CDR3 loop spans 18 amino acids. The CDR3 DNA follows: TGTGCCAGCAGTGAAATGGAAGCCGGGACAGGGGATCGGTTTGGCTACACCTTC. As protein: CASSEMEAGTGDRFGYTF.

In this sample, this clone turned up a few times. Other DNA sequences in the sample encode the same CDR3. J is TRBJ2-2 and V is TRBV11-3, with 16 nucleotides matching TRBD2. The CDR3 is 15 amino acids. The germline V gene encodes CDR1 SGHNT and CDR2 YENEEA. Trimming cost V 5 bases and J 6 bases; bases outside gene matches: 0. CDR3 in DNA: TGTGCCAGCAGCGGGACTAGCGGGGGGGCCGGGGAGCTGTTTTTT. Residues: CASSGTSGGAGELFF.

This chain uses TRBV10-2 with TRBJ1-5, with TRBD1 as a possible D gene (6 bases). The CDR3 is 17 amino acids. V shed 0 bases and J shed 5 bases, with 17 bases lying between them. Germline CDR1 reads WSHSY; CDR2 reads SAAADI. CDR3 residues: CASSESSGYRDDQPQHF. Here the CDR3 DNA reads TGCGCCAGCAGTGAGTCGTCGGGGTACAGGGATGATCAGCCCCAGCATTTT.

J is TRBJ1-6 and V is TRBV30, with D possibly TRBD1 on 5 matching bases. This CDR3 has 15 amino acids. Deletions cut 6 bases from V and 7 bases from J, with 19 bases between. CDR1 and CDR2 from the germline V gene are GTSNPN and SVGIG (reference sequence). The CDR3 bases are TGTGCCTGCTTGGACACCGCGGGGGGGAATTCACCCCTCCACTTT. It codes for CACLDTAGGNSPLHF.

Within the sample, this clone is medium-sized. The rearrangement joins TRBV29-1 to TRBJ1-2, with D maybe TRBD1 (5 bases). There are 12 residues in the CDR3. Germline V gene sequence: CDR1 SQVTM, CDR2 ANQGSEA. The V end lost 4 bases, the J end lost 5 bases, and 11 bases lay between the germline ends. CDR3 amino acids: CSVAQGQYGYTF. The CDR3 DNA reads TGCAGCGTTGCCCAGGGTCAGTATGGCTACACCTTC.

The V gene is TRBV27, the J gene TRBJ1-6; D perhaps matches TRBD1 (6 bases). The CDR3 covers 16 residues. Germline V gives CDR1 MNHEY, CDR2 SMNVEV (reference sequence). V lost 5 bases and J 4 bases, leaving 15 bases between the germline ends. The DNA of the CDR3 is TGTGCCAGCAGTGTCGAAACAGGGAATTATAATTCACCCCTCCACTTT. It encodes CASSVETGNYNSPLHF.

This chain joins TRBV29-1 and TRBJ2-7; 8 nucleotides agree with TRBD1. After removal of 6 bases from V and 6 bases from J, the junction contained 7 bases not matched to a gene. The germline V gene encodes CDR1 SQVTM and CDR2 ANQGSEA. The CDR3 loop spans 12 amino acids. The CDR3 region is CSVRTGPREQYF. The CDR3 region has the DNA TGCAGCGTCAGGACAGGGCCACGCGAGCAGTACTTC.

The chain combines TRBV4-2 with TRBJ2-7, with a weak D call TRBD2 (5 bases). CDR1 and CDR2 (germline): LGHNA, YNFKEQ. V was trimmed by 2 bases and J by 7 bases, leaving 9 bases between them. This CDR3 has 12 amino acids. The DNA for the CDR3 is TGTGCCAGCAGCCAACTAAGCGGTGAGCAGTACTTC. Its protein is CASSQLSGEQYF.